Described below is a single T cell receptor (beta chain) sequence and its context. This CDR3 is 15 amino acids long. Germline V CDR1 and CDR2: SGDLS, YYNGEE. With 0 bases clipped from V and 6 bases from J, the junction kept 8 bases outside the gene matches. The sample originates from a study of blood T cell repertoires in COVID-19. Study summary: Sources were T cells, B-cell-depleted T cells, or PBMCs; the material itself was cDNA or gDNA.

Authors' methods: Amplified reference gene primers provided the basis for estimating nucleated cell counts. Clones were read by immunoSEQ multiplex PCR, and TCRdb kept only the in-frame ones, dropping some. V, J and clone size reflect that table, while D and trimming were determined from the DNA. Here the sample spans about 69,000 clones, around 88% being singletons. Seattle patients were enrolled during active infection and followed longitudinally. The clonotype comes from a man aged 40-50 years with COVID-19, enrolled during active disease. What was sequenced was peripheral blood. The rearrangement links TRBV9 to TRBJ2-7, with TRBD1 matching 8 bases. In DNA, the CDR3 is TGTGCCAGCAGCGTAGAAGGACAGGGAGGAGGCGAGCAGTACTTC. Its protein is CASSVEGQGGGEQYF. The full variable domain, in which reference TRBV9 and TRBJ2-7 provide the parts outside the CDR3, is DSGVTQTPKHLITATGQRVTLRCSPRSGDLSVYWYQQSLDQGLQFLIQYYNGEERAKGNILERFSAQQFPDLHSELNLSSLELGDSALYFCASSVEGQGGGEQYFGPGTRLTVT.